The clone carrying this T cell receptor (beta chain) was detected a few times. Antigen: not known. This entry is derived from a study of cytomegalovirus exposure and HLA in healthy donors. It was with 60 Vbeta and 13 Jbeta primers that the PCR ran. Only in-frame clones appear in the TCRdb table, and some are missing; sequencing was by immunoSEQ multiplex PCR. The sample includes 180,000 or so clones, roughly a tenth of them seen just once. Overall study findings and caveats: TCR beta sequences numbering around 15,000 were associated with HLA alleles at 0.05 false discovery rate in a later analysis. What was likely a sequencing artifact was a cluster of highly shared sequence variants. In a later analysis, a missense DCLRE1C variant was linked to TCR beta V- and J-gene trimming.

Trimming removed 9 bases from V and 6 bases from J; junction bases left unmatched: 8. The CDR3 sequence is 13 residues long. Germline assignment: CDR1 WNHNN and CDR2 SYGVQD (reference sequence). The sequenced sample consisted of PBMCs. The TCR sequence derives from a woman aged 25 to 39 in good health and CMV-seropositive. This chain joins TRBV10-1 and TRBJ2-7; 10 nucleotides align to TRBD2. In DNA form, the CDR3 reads TGCGCCAGTGCTAGCGGGAGTGGAGGCGAGCAGTACTTC. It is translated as CASASGSGGEQYF.